Listed here is a single T cell receptor (beta chain). Its antigen is undetermined. This record belongs to a study of cytomegalovirus exposure and HLA in healthy donors. Study details: Within an early data release were approximately 85 million unique TCRs drawn from HLA-typed donors. Genotyping showed around 80% of roughly 390 donors falling in the Caucasian-associated ancestry cluster.

After removal of 2 bases from V and 2 bases from J, the junction contained 3 bases not matched to a gene. CDR1 MGHRA and CDR2 YSYEKL come from the germline V gene. This CDR3 region has 14 residues. The study, taken as a whole, reports: Excluded were some V segments that proved indistinguishable, including TRBV6-2 and TRBV6-3.

The PCR was carried out with 60 Vbeta primers and 13 Jbeta primers. Repertoires were generated with immunoSEQ multiplex PCR, while TCRdb's copy carries only in-frame clones and drops some. The sample holds around 120,000 clones; roughly four fifths are singletons and the top ten take approximately 3.5%. The sample comprised PBMCs. The clonotype originates from a woman in her thirties in good health and CMV-seropositive. The V and J genes are TRBV4-1 and TRBJ2-7; 7 nucleotides align to TRBD1. Written as DNA, the CDR3 is TGCGCCAGCAGCCAACCCGGACAGGCCTACGAGCAGTACTTC. As protein: CASSQPGQAYEQYF.